Listed below are T cell receptor beta chains from one sample, sequenced in a study of blood T cell repertoires in COVID-19. TCRdb keeps only in-frame clones here, not all; method: immunoSEQ multiplex PCR. The data hold roughly 180,000 clones, with approximately 85% observed a single time. The specimen sequenced was peripheral blood. Every receptor here comes from a man in his 60s who had recovered from COVID-19. Each CDR3 is given with its conserved first and last residue. Fields, in order: V gene, J gene, CDR3 length, D gene, clone size, CDR3 protein, CDR3 DNA. D genes are given only for firm matches. Some rows have no size entry. The others give once, few or many, or a class for an expanded clone.

>TRBV5-1|TRBJ2-2|13|.|once
CASSSLPSGELFF
TGCGCCAGCAGCTCCCTTCCGTCCGGGGAGCTGTTTTTT
>TRBV30|TRBJ2-1|14|TRBD1|once
CAWSATGLLNEQFF
TGTGCCTGGAGCGCGACAGGGTTGCTGAATGAGCAGTTCTTC
>TRBV7-2|TRBJ1-1|13|.|.
CASSGQGYTEAFF
TGTGCCAGCAGCGGGCAGGGGTACACTGAAGCTTTCTTT
>TRBV7-2|TRBJ2-1|14|TRBD2|.
CASSLGGTSNEQFF
TGTGCCAGCAGCTTAGGGGGGACTAGTAATGAGCAGTTCTTC
>TRBV28|TRBJ1-5|13|.|.
CASSSGVASPQHF
TGTGCCAGCAGTTCAGGGGTTGCATCGCCCCAGCATTTT
>TRBV6-5|TRBJ2-7|14|.|.
CASRAIGGPYEQYF
TGTGCCAGCAGGGCCATTGGGGGCCCCTACGAGCAGTACTTC
>TRBV27|TRBJ2-7|12|.|few
CASRRTPSEQYF
TGTGCCAGCAGGAGGACACCAAGCGAGCAGTACTTC
>TRBV7-2|TRBJ2-3|15|.|.
CASSLQGGRTDTQYF
TGTGCCAGCAGCTTACAAGGGGGAAGGACAGATACGCAGTATTTT
>TRBV27|TRBJ2-7|16|TRBD2|.
CASSATPAGAHYEQYF
TGTGCCAGCAGTGCAACTCCAGCGGGGGCCCACTACGAGCAGTACTTC
>TRBV10-3|TRBJ2-1|14|.|.
CAISESGGYNEQFF
TGTGCCATCAGTGAGTCCGGGGGCTACAATGAGCAGTTCTTC
>TRBV7-6|TRBJ2-1|13|.|.
CASSLSEANEQFF
TGTGCCAGCAGCTTAAGTGAAGCGAATGAGCAGTTCTTC
>TRBV9|TRBJ1-4|15|TRBD1|.
CASSLRTGRGEKLFF
TGTGCCAGCAGCCTACGGACAGGACGAGGGGAAAAACTGTTTTTT
>TRBV2|TRBJ2-2|15|TRBD1|.
CASSVDRGNTGELFF
TGTGCCAGCAGCGTTGACAGGGGGAACACCGGGGAGCTGTTTTTT
>TRBV6-5|TRBJ2-5|16|TRBD2|.
CASSFRSGTSGSTQYF
TGTGCCAGCAGTTTTCGGTCCGGGACTAGCGGGAGCACCCAGTACTTC
>TRBV19|TRBJ2-7|16|TRBD1|.
CASSIYPGQGRNEQYF
TGTGCCAGTAGCATCTACCCGGGACAGGGGCGAAACGAGCAGTACTTC
>TRBV11-2|TRBJ1-5|9|.|.
CASSLPQHF
TGTGCCAGCAGCCTACCCCAGCATTTT
>TRBV11-2|TRBJ2-7|14|.|.
CASGPAGASYEQYF
TGTGCCAGCGGCCCGGCGGGGGCTTCCTACGAGCAGTACTTC
>TRBV18|TRBJ1-5|16|.|few
CASSPYSQGNNQPQHF
TGTGCCAGCTCACCGTACTCACAGGGCAACAATCAGCCCCAGCATTTT
>TRBV6-5|TRBJ2-7|14|.|.
CASSFPGFSYEQYF
TGTGCCAGCAGTTTTCCGGGATTCTCCTACGAGCAGTACTTC
>TRBV9|TRBJ2-5|16|.|once
CASSAFEGGAGETQYF
TGTGCCAGCAGCGCGTTTGAGGGGGGGGCCGGAGAGACCCAGTACTTC
>TRBV7-8|TRBJ1-4|14|TRBD1|.
CASSTDRENEKLFF
TGTGCCAGCAGCACCGACAGGGAAAATGAAAAACTGTTTTTT
>TRBV7-9|TRBJ2-7|14|TRBD2|few
CASTKSAGTYEQYF
TGTGCCAGCACCAAGTCAGCGGGGACCTACGAGCAGTACTTC
>TRBV6-5|TRBJ2-3|12|.|.
CASSTQADTQYF
TGTGCCAGCAGTACGCAGGCAGATACGCAGTATTTT
>TRBV18|TRBJ1-3|13|.|.
CASSGGSGNTIYF
TGTGCCAGCTCGGGGGGCTCTGGAAACACCATATATTTT
>TRBV2|TRBJ2-2|16|.|.
CASSVLGPANTGELFF
TGTGCCAGCAGTGTACTGGGCCCCGCGAACACCGGGGAGCTGTTTTTT
>TRBV11-2|TRBJ2-3|16|TRBD2|.
CASSLLLAGGRDTQYF
TGTGCCAGCAGCCTTCTACTAGCGGGGGGCCGAGATACGCAGTATTTT
>TRBV29-1|TRBJ2-7|14|TRBD2|.
CSVQASGVKDEQYF
TGCAGCGTTCAAGCTAGCGGGGTAAAGGACGAGCAGTACTTC
>TRBV19|TRBJ1-2|15|TRBD1|.
CASSFQDAGGYGYTF
TGTGCCAGTAGTTTCCAAGACGCAGGGGGATATGGCTACACCTTC
>TRBV4-1|TRBJ2-3|16|.|once
CASSQDRGSYTDTQYF
TGCGCCAGCAGCCAAGATCGGGGGTCCTACACAGATACGCAGTATTTT